A single sample gave rise to the 23 T cell receptor beta chains below, sequenced in a study of CD8 T cells in Susac syndrome (dated by TCRdb to between 2018 and 2021). The method was the immunoSEQ multiplex PCR assay. RNA was extracted using the RNeasy kit, and about 0.45 to 1 microgram was reverse transcribed with random hexamers. TCRdb reran the public reads through fastp at Q25 and MiXCR, keeping productive beta chains. For every CDR3 protein sequence, its rows merge into one entry that carries the most common genes and DNA. The sample table contains 75,000 to 100,000 distinct CDR3 sequences; only one count was recorded for 85% to 95% of them. The top ten clonotypes cover approximately 0.9% of the sample. The sample taken for sequencing was CD8+ T cells from PBMCs. These receptors were obtained from a human donor with Susac syndrome.

The V and J genes are TRBV12-3 or TRBV12-4 and TRBJ1-1, with TRBD1 matching over 7 bases. J was trimmed by 5 bases and V by 6 bases; bases with no gene match: 3. The CDR3 covers 12 residues. CDR3 DNA: TGTGCCAGCAGCGGCAGGGGGACTGAAGCTTTCTTT. Its translation is CASSGRGTEAFF.

This chain joins TRBV12-3 or TRBV12-4 and TRBJ2-2, with 8 bases lining up with TRBD1. The CDR3 length is 16 residues. V dropped 9 bases and J dropped 2; count of bases not matched to a gene: 11. CDR3 DNA sequence: TGTGCCAGTGGAGGACCGGGACAGGCCAACACCGGGGAGCTGTTTTTT. Its protein is CASGGPGQANTGELFF.

The rearrangement uses TRBV27 and TRBJ2-1; tentatively, D is TRBD1 or TRBD2 (6 bases each). The germline V gene has CDR1 MNHEY and CDR2 SMNVEV (reference sequence). Trimming pared 5 bases from V and 7 bases from J, leaving 18 bases between. CDR3 length: 15 amino acids. The CDR3 loop reads CASSPGAHEGNEQFF. CDR3 nucleotides: TGTGCCAGCAGTCCGGGGGCCCACGAGGGGAATGAGCAGTTCTTC.

The DNA for the CDR3 is TGTGCCAGCAGCCAGACTAGCGGATACATTTACAATGAGCAGTTCTTC. It translates to CASSQTSGYIYNEQFF. This chain joins TRBV12-3 or TRBV12-4 and TRBJ2-1, with 9 nucleotides matching TRBD2. The CDR3 is 16 amino acids. V lost 6 bases and J lost 4; bases outside the gene matches: 10.

The J gene is TRBJ2-1, the V gene TRBV29-1; 14 bases line up with TRBD2. The junction had 9 bases not matched to a gene; V was cut back by 0 bases and J by 8 bases. Germline V gives CDR1 SQVTM, CDR2 ANQGSEA. The CDR3 is 17 amino acids. This chain's CDR3 is CSVEDGTSGRALYEQFF. The CDR3, as DNA: TGCAGCGTTGAAGATGGGACTAGCGGGAGAGCATTGTATGAGCAGTTCTTC.

The J gene is TRBJ2-1, the V gene TRBV6-5; 7 bases are shared with TRBD2. Germline trimming cut 8 bases from V and 8 bases from J; bases unmatched to any gene: 12. Germline lookup yields CDR1 MNHEY and CDR2 SVGAGI. This CDR3 has 14 amino acids. The CDR3 coding sequence is TGTGCCAGCGGGACTACCTCCTTGAGAGATGAGCAGTTCTTC. It encodes CASGTTSLRDEQFF.

The chain employs TRBV7-6 and TRBJ2-3; D may be TRBD2 (7 bases). The CDR3 is made up of 18 amino acids. CDR1 and CDR2 (germline): SGHVS, FNYEAQ. V lost 3 bases and J 6 bases, leaving 25 bases between the germline ends. CDR3 sequence: CASSFRSNARGGVDTQYF. The DNA for the CDR3 is TGTGCCAGCAGCTTTAGATCGAATGCCAGGGGAGGGGTGGATACGCAGTATTTT. The complete variable domain, with remaining parts taken from reference TRBV7-6 and TRBJ2-3, reads GAGVSQSPRYKVTKRGQDVALRCDPISGHVSLYWYRQALGQGPEFLTYFNYEAQQDKSGLPNDRFSAERPEGSISTLTIQRTEQRDSAMYRCASSFRSNARGGVDTQYFGPGTRLTVL.

This chain links TRBV7-9 with TRBJ2-1, with 8 bases aligning to TRBD2. CDR3 length: 18 amino acids. Germline V gene lookup returns CDR1 SEHNR and CDR2 FQNEAQ (reference sequence). J lost 0 bases, V lost 2 bases, and 9 bases had no gene match. CDR3 coding DNA: TGTGCCAGCAGCTTACCGACGTCGGGAGGGAGCTCCTACAATGAGCAGTTCTTC. Protein product: CASSLPTSGGSSYNEQFF.

The gene calls are TRBV20-1 and TRBJ2-5; no firm D call. From germline, CDR1 is DFQATT and CDR2 SNEGSKA (reference sequence). Trimming stripped 0 bases from V and 5 bases from J, with 10 bases between. The CDR3 is 13 residues long. The CDR3 DNA sequence: TGCAGTGCTAGAGATCCTGTGGGGGAGACCCAGTACTTC. It yields the protein CSARDPVGETQYF.

This chain uses TRBV9 with TRBJ1-3; D call uncertain. Germline V gene sequence: CDR1 SGDLS, CDR2 YYNGEE. Trimming took 0 bases from V and 0 from J, leaving 7 bases between them. The CDR3 loop spans 15 amino acids. CDR3 bases: TGTGCCAGCAGCGTAGACAGCCTCTCTGGAAACACCATATATTTT. It encodes CASSVDSLSGNTIYF.

V and J are TRBV7-2 and TRBJ2-1; D is tentatively TRBD1 or TRBD2 (6 bases each). The CDR3 loop spans 14 amino acids. Trimming pared 2 bases from V and 10 bases from J, leaving 15 bases between. Per germline, CDR1 SGHTA and CDR2 FQGNSA. CDR3 sequence (DNA): TGTGCCAGCAGCTTAACGGGGGCTTCGGGAGAGCAGTTCTTC. Residues: CASSLTGASGEQFF.

The chain employs TRBV12-3 or TRBV12-4 and TRBJ2-4; TRBD1 matches 9 bases. Losses at the gene ends were 5 bases for V and 15 bases for J; bases not matched to a gene: 14. There are 14 residues in the CDR3. CDR3 nucleotide sequence: TGTGCCAGCAGTCCCCGGGACAGGGCCTTTAATCCGTACTTC. Translating it yields CASSPRDRAFNPYF.

This sequence joins TRBV2 and TRBJ2-1; D is perhaps TRBD2 (7 bases). The germline V gene has CDR1 SNHLY and CDR2 FYNNEI. Trimming left V 9 bases short and J 0 bases short, with 15 bases between. The CDR3 length is 15 residues. The CDR3 DNA reads as TGTGCCAGTGAGTCGGGGGGCGGCTCCTACAATGAGCAGTTCTTC. Its translation: CASESGGGSYNEQFF.

The chain uses TRBV9 and TRBJ1-6, with D hard to call. This CDR3 comprises 15 residues. V lost 1 base and J lost 5, with 10 bases in between. Germline V CDR1 and CDR2: SGDLS, YYNGEE. The CDR3 loop reads CASSVMADHNSPLHF. The CDR3, as DNA: TGTGCCAGCAGCGTAATGGCAGATCATAATTCACCCCTCCACTTT.

This clonotype occurred once. For the CDR3, the DNA is TGCAGTGCCGAGATCGTTAACTATGGCTACACCTTC. Encoded protein: CSAEIVNYGYTF. The chain recombines TRBV20-1 with TRBJ1-2; unclear D gene. The germline V and J ends were trimmed by 6 bases and 1 base, with 9 bases remaining between them. The CDR3 totals 12 residues. CDR1 and CDR2 (germline): DFQATT, SNEGSKA (reference sequence).

This sequence joins TRBV20-1 and TRBJ2-1, with D uncertain. The germline V gene has CDR1 DFQATT and CDR2 SNEGSKA (reference sequence). V lost 3 bases, J lost 9 bases, and 9 bases lay in between. The CDR3 spans 11 residues. The CDR3, as DNA: TGCAGTGCTAGTGTGGCTCTTGAGCAGTTCTTC. This translates into CSASVALEQFF.

The V and J genes are TRBV7-9 and TRBJ1-5; D not certain. The CDR3 consists of 15 residues. Trimming removed 5 bases at V and 2 bases at J, with 13 bases between. Germline assignment: CDR1 SEHNR and CDR2 FQNEAQ (reference sequence). CDR3 nucleotide sequence: TGTGCCAGCAGCCCCGGGCCCGACGGCAATCAGCCCCAGCATTTT. Translating gives CASSPGPDGNQPQHF. Complete variable domain (other parts from reference TRBV7-9 and TRBJ1-5): DTGVSQNPRHKITKRGQNVTFRCDPISEHNRLYWYRQTLGQGPEFLTYFQNEAQLEKSRLLSDRFSAERPKGSFSTLEIQRTEQGDSAMYLCASSPGPDGNQPQHFGDGTRLSIL.

The chain has TRBV13 and TRBJ2-7; 8 positions agree with TRBD2. The germline gives CDR1 PRHDT, CDR2 FYEKMQ (reference sequence). The CDR3 totals 15 residues. With 7 bases clipped from V and 5 bases from J, the junction kept 13 bases outside the gene matches. This chain's CDR3 is CASTSGGRVPHEQYF. CDR3 nucleotide sequence: TGTGCCAGCACCTCGGGAGGGCGGGTTCCCCACGAGCAGTACTTC. The full variable domain, its missing parts supplied by reference TRBV13 and TRBJ2-7, is AAGVIQSPRHLIKEKRETATLKCYPIPRHDTVYWYQQGPGQDPQFLISFYEKMQSDKGSIPDRFSAQQFSDYHSELNMSSLELGDSALYFCASTSGGRVPHEQYFGPGTRLTVT.

The chain has TRBV7-9 and TRBJ2-7, with D uncertain. V was trimmed by 1 base and J by 1 base, leaving 8 bases between them. The CDR3 sequence is 14 residues long. Germline loops: CDR1 SEHNR, CDR2 FQNEAQ (reference sequence). The DNA for the CDR3 is TGTGCCAGCAGCTTAGGGAGTTCATCCTACGAGCAGTACTTC. The encoded protein is CASSLGSSSYEQYF.

The chain carries TRBV27 and TRBJ2-1; 7 bases align to TRBD2. The V segment lost 3 bases and the J segment 5 bases; nucleotides outside the gene matches: 10. CDR1 MNHEY and CDR2 SMNVEV come from the germline V gene (reference sequence). The CDR3 spans 16 residues. This CDR3 is CASSFGAGFVNNEQFF. CDR3 nucleotide sequence: TGTGCCAGCAGTTTTGGAGCGGGATTCGTGAACAATGAGCAGTTCTTC.

The CDR3 DNA is TGCAGTGCTAGAGCGGGACAGGATTACAATGAGCAGTTCTTC. This translates into CSARAGQDYNEQFF. The V call is TRBV20-1, the J call TRBJ2-1; 8 nucleotides agree with TRBD1. This CDR3 spans 14 amino acids. V gave up 1 base and J gave up 4 bases; unmatched junction bases: 3. CDR1 is DFQATT and CDR2 is SNEGSKA in the germline V gene (reference sequence).

The CDR3 DNA sequence: TGCAGTGCTAGGGGACAAGAGGTGACAGGCATTCAGCCCCAGCATTTT. It encodes CSARGQEVTGIQPQHF. The V call is TRBV20-1, the J call TRBJ1-5, with D perhaps matching TRBD1 (6 bases). This CDR3 comprises 16 residues. The V end was cut by 3 bases, the J end by 6 bases, with 21 bases between. Germline V lookup: CDR1 DFQATT, CDR2 SNEGSKA (reference sequence).

The chain recombines TRBV11-1 with TRBJ1-4; perhaps TRBD1 as D (5 bases). The CDR3 has 15 residues. With 4 bases removed from V and 5 bases from J, the gap between germline ends came to 14 bases. Looked up from germline, CDR1 is SGHAT and CDR2 is FQDESV (reference sequence). The CDR3 region has the DNA TGTGCCAGCAGCTCAGGATGGGACCGAAATGAAAAACTGTTTTTT. It translates to CASSSGWDRNEKLFF.